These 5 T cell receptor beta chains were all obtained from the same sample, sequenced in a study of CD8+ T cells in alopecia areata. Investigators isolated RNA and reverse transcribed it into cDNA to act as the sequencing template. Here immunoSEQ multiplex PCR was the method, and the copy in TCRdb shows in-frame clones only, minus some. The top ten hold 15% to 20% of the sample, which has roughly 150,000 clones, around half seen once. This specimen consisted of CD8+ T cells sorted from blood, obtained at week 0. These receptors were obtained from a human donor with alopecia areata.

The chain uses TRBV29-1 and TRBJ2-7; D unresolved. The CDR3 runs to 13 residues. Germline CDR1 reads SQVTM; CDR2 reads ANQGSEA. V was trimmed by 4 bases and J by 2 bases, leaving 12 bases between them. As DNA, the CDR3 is TGCAGCGTTGTTACAGAAATGACCTACGAGCAGTACTTC. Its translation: CSVVTEMTYEQYF.

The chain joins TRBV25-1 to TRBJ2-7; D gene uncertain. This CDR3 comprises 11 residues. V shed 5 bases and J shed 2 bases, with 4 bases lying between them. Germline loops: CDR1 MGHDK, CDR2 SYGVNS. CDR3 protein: CASSSTYEQYF. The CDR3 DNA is TGTGCCAGCAGTTCCACCTACGAGCAGTACTTC.

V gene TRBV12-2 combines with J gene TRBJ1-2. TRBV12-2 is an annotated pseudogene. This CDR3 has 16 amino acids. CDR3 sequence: CASRTLARDINYGYTF. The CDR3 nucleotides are TGTGCAAGTCGCACACTAGCCCGGGACATTAACTATGGCTACACCTTC.

The CDR3 nucleotides read TGTGCCAGCAGCAACCCGGGACAGGGCGCATATGGCTACACCTTC. Amino acid sequence: CASSNPGQGAYGYTF. This chain connects TRBV7-2 to TRBJ1-2; 9 bases fit TRBD1. V dropped 5 bases and J dropped 5; count of bases not matched to a gene: 9. This CDR3 has 15 amino acids. The V gene's germline CDR1 is SGHTA and CDR2 FQGNSA.

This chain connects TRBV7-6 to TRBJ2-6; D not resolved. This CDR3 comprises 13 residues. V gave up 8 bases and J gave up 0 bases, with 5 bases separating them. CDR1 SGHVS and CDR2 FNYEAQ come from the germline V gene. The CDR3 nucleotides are TGTGCCAGCTCAGGCTCTGGGGCCAACGTCCTGACTTTC. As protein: CASSGSGANVLTF.